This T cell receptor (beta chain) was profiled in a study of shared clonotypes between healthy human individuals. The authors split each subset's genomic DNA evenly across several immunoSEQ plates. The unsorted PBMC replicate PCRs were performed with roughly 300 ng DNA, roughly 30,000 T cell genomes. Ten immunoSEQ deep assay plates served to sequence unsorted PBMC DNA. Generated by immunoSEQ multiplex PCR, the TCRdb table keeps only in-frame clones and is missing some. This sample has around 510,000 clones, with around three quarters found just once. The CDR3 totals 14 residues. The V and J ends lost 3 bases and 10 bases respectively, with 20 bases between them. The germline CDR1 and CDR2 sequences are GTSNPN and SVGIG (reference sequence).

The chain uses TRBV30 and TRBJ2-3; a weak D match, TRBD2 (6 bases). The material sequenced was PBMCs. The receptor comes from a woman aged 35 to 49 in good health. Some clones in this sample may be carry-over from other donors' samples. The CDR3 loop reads CAWRAAGPEVSQYF. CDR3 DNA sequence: TGTGCCTGGAGGGCGGCGGGGCCAGAGGTATCGCAGTATTTT.